This T cell receptor beta chain is from a study of cytomegalovirus exposure and HLA in healthy donors. Notes on this clone: Antigen: not known.

In germline, CDR1 is LNHDA, CDR2 SQIVND (reference sequence). Trimming removed 10 bases from V and 2 bases from J; junction bases left unmatched: 11. This CDR3 is 15 amino acids long. This PCR relied on a set of 60 Vbeta primers and 13 Jbeta primers. Clones were sequenced by immunoSEQ multiplex PCR, and TCRdb holds only the in-frame ones, with some missing. The data contain 100,000 or so clones, around 85% of them singletons. Study results and caveats: When analyzed later, a missense DCLRE1C variant was found to be linked to TCR beta V- and J-gene trimming. The study flagged some 170 TCR beta chains as cytomegalovirus-associated. It was reported in a later analysis that an Asian-associated ancestry cluster showed fewer N-insertions than the approximately 700-donor mean.

The origin of this receptor is a man between 18 and 35 years old in good health and CMV-seronegative. This chain links TRBV19 with TRBJ1-5; 7 positions agree with TRBD1. The sample consisted of PBMCs. The CDR3 sequence: CATRRQGAGNQPQHF. The CDR3 DNA sequence: TGTGCCACGCGGAGACAGGGAGCGGGCAATCAGCCCCAGCATTTT.